Included here is one T cell receptor (beta chain) sequence, with context. The antigen is undetermined. CD4+ cells underwent separation, giving CD45RA+ naive and CD45RA-negative memory subsets. This sample was included in a study of shared clonotypes between healthy human individuals. At the level of the study: Per donor, three plates held CD4 naive cells, three held CD4 memory, two held CD8 naive and one held CD8 memory. Whole-study results and caveats: With several donors compared, 5% to 5.5% of naive CD4 clonotypes were shared.

Per the original methods: ImmunoSEQ gave junction-only sequences without quality scores, so filtering differed. Assay used: immunoSEQ multiplex PCR; TCRdb lists only in-frame clones, some missing. For V, J and clone size, that table is used; D and trimming come from the DNA. The sample contains 2 million to 2.5 million clones, around 95% of which appear only once. CDR1 and CDR2 (germline): MNHEY, SVGAGI. V was clipped by 4 bases and J by 2 bases; unmatched bases: 7. This CDR3 is built from 15 residues. Sequenced: naive CD4+ T cells sorted from blood. Subset reported: CD45RA+ positively selected. This chain uses TRBV6-5 with TRBJ2-5; 7 bases are shared with TRBD1. This TCR was sampled from a man aged 18 to 29 in good health. CDR3 loop: CASSSGTDFQETQYF. CDR3 coding DNA: TGTGCCAGCAGTTCGGGGACAGACTTTCAAGAGACCCAGTACTTC.